The entry below describes one TCR beta chain. Its antigen is still unknown. These data come from a study of T cell repertoires in cytomegalovirus infection. TCRdb re-analysed the reads in MiXCR, keeping a single row per CDR3 protein. The sample consists of some 940,000 distinct CDR3 sequences, under 40% of them appearing once. CDR3 length: 8 amino acids. The junction had 2 bases not matched to a gene; V was cut back by 5 bases and J by 14 bases. CDR1 is DFQATT, CDR2 SNEGSKA, per germline (reference sequence). This sequence was found in a human donor in good health (CMV status not recorded). Some clones in this sample may be carry-over from other donors' samples. The genes are TRBV20-1 and TRBJ1-1; 7 bases align to TRBD1. Here the sequenced sample was cultured CD8+ T cells from PBMCs, taken from culture after CMV antigen stimulation. CDR3 in amino acids: CSALTGFF. The CDR3 DNA sequence: TGCAGTGCTCTGACAGGGTTCTTT.